The clone carrying this T cell receptor beta chain has a handful of counts. Its antigen is not known. This sample is drawn from a study of radiotherapy plus CTLA-4 blockade in lung cancer. The study, taken as a whole, reports: Dynamics of early blood T cell clones, together with interferon-beta, were reportedly the best predictors of response.

CTLA-4 blockade using ipilimumab, together with focal radiation, was received by patients with chemo-refractory metastatic non-small-cell lung cancer. Profiling relied on immunoSEQ multiplex PCR, and the TCRdb table lists in-frame clones only, not all of them. The top ten hold about 3.9% of the sample, which has under 25,000 clones, approximately 73% seen once. Trimming left V 2 bases short and J 4 bases short, with 20 bases between. CDR1 GTSNPN and CDR2 SVGIG come from the germline V gene (reference sequence). This CDR3 region has 16 residues. The sequence came from a human donor with non-small cell lung cancer who had stable disease on radiotherapy plus ipilimumab. The V call is TRBV30, the J call TRBJ1-2, with D perhaps TRBD1 (5 bases). The sample in question was peripheral blood, obtained from a patient treated with radiotherapy plus ipilimumab. CDR3 amino acids: CAWSTPIFQGSYGYTF. The CDR3 DNA follows: TGTGCCTGGAGTACACCTATTTTTCAGGGTAGCTATGGCTACACCTTC.